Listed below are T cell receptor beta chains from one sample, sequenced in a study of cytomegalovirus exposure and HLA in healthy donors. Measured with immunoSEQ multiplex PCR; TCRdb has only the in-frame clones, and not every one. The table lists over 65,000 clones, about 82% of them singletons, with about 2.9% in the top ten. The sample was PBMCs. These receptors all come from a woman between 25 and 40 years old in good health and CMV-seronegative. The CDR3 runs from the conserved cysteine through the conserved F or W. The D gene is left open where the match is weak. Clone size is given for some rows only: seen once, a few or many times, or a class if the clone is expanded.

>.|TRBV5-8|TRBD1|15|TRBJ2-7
CASSLGGTGSYEQYF
TGTGCCAGCAGCTTGGGGGGGACAGGGTCCTACGAGCAGTACTTC
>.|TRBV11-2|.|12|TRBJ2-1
CASSNTGSEQFF
TGTGCCAGCAGCAACACAGGGAGTGAGCAGTTCTTC
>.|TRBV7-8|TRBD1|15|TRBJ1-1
CASSLEDRGRTEAFF
TGTGCCAGCAGCTTAGAGGACAGGGGAAGGACTGAAGCTTTCTTT
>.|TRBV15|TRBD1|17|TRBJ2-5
CATSREITGGGQETQYF
TGTGCCACCAGCAGAGAAATCACAGGGGGTGGCCAAGAGACCCAGTACTTC
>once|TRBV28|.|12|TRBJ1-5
CASSLVLQPQHF
TGTGCCAGCTCTCTAGTCTTACAGCCCCAGCATTTT
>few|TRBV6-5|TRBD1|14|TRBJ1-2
CASSRTGALYGYTF
TGTGCCAGCAGCCGGACAGGGGCCCTCTATGGCTACACCTTC
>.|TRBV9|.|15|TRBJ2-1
CASSARLGSWHEQFF
TGTGCCAGCAGCGCCCGGTTGGGTAGCTGGCATGAGCAGTTCTTC
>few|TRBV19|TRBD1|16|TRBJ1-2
CASRRDRGPIVSGYTF
TGTGCCAGTAGGAGGGACAGGGGGCCGATTGTTTCTGGCTACACCTTC
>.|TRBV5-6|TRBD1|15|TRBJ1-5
CASSRQGPGNQPQHF
TGTGCCAGCAGCAGACAGGGACCGGGCAATCAGCCCCAGCATTTT
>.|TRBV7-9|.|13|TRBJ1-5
CSSSLYRGQPQHF
TGTTCCAGCAGCTTATATCGAGGGCAGCCCCAGCATTTT
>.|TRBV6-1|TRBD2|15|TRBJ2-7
CASSEVAGGSYEQYF
TGTGCCAGCAGTGAAGTAGCGGGGGGCTCCTACGAGCAGTACTTC
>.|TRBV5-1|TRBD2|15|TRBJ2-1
CASRNTGGARNEQFF
TGCGCCAGCAGGAATACGGGGGGGGCACGGAATGAGCAGTTCTTC
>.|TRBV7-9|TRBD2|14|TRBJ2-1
CASSLGLVDNEQFF
TGTGCCAGCAGCCTTGGACTAGTAGACAATGAGCAGTTCTTC
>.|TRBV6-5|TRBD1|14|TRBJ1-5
CASSHRQGAQPQHF
TGTGCCAGCAGTCATAGACAGGGCGCTCAGCCCCAGCATTTT
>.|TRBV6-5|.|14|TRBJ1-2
CASSDRYPNYGYTF
TGTGCCAGCAGCGACAGGTACCCTAACTATGGCTACACCTTC
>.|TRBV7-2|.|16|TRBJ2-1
CASSLEPGWSYNEQFF
TGTGCCAGCAGCTTAGAGCCGGGGTGGTCCTACAATGAGCAGTTCTTC
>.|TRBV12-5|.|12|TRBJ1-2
CASGRATYGYTF
TGTGCTAGTGGTCGAGCGACTTATGGCTACACCTTC
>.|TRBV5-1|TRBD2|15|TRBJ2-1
CASSSDGGAGNEQFF
TGCGCCAGCAGCTCCGACGGGGGGGCGGGTAATGAGCAGTTCTTC
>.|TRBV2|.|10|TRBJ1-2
CASNGGRSTF
TGTGCCAGCAATGGGGGGAGGAGCACCTTC
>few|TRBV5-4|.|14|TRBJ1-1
CASWRDSLNTEAFF
TGTGCCAGCTGGAGAGACAGCCTGAACACTGAAGCTTTCTTT
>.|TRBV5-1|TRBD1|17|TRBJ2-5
CASSPKGGQGLLETQYF
TGCGCCAGCAGCCCTAAGGGGGGACAGGGCTTATTGGAGACCCAGTACTTC
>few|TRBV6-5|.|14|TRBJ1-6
CASSLGREHSPLHF
TGTGCCAGCAGCCTTGGGAGGGAACATTCACCCCTCCACTTT
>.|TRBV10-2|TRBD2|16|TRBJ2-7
CASSDRLAGGTYEQYF
TGCGCCAGCAGTGACCGACTAGCGGGGGGGACCTACGAGCAGTACTTC
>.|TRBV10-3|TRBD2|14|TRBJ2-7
CAIRDGGVAYEQYF
TGTGCCATCAGGGACGGGGGGGTAGCCTACGAGCAGTACTTC
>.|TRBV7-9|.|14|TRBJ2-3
CASSFGGRTGTQYF
TGTGCCAGCAGCTTCGGGGGGCGGACGGGTACGCAGTATTTT
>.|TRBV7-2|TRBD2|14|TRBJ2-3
CASSRPGLEDTQYF
TGTGCCAGCAGTCGTCCGGGACTAGAAGATACGCAGTATTTT
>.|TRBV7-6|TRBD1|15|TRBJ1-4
CASAPGGGTNEKLFF
TGTGCCAGCGCCCCAGGGGGCGGTACTAATGAAAAACTGTTTTTT
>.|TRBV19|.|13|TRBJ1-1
CASKRAGGTEAFF
TGTGCCAGTAAGCGGGCAGGTGGGACTGAAGCTTTCTTT
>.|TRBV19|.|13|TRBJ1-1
CASRARKNTEAFF
TGTGCCAGCCGAGCCCGAAAGAACACTGAAGCTTTCTTT
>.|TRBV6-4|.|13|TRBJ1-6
CASSSGYDSPLHF
TGTGCCAGCAGTTCAGGGTACGATTCACCCCTCCACTTT
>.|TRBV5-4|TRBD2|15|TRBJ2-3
CASSKSGGGTDTQYF
TGTGCCAGCAGCAAGAGCGGGGGGGGCACAGATACGCAGTATTTT
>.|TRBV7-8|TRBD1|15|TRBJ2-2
CASSLVGGNTGELFF
TGTGCCAGCAGCTTAGTAGGGGGCAACACCGGGGAGCTGTTTTTT
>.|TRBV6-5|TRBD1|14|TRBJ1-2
CASSSSGTDYGYTF
TGTGCCAGCAGTTCTTCCGGGACAGACTATGGCTACACCTTC
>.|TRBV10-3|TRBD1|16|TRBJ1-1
CAISTGTGGERAEAFF
TGTGCCATCAGTACCGGGACAGGGGGCGAGAGGGCTGAAGCTTTCTTT
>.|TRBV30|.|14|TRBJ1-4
CAWSVRQTYEKLFF
TGTGCCTGGAGTGTACGGCAGACATATGAAAAACTGTTTTTT
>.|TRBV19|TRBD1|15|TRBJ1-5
CASSIGTGGTQPQHF
TGTGCCAGTAGTATAGGGACAGGGGGCACTCAGCCCCAGCATTTT
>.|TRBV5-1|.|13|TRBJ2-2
CASSLREAGELFF
TGCGCCAGCAGCTTGAGGGAGGCCGGGGAGCTGTTTTTT
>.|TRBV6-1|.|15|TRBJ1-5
CASTEPGLRGQPQHF
TGTGCCAGCACCGAACCGGGACTCAGAGGTCAGCCCCAGCATTTT
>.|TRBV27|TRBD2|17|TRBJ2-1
CASSLSPGLAGKYEQFF
TGTGCCAGCAGTCTTTCCCCTGGACTAGCGGGGAAATATGAGCAGTTCTTC
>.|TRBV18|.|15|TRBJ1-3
CASSPGTITGSTIYF
TGTGCCAGCTCACCCGGGACAATCACTGGAAGCACCATATATTTT
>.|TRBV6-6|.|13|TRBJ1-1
CASSPTGNTEAFF
TGTGCCAGCAGCCCGACAGGGAACACTGAAGCTTTCTTT
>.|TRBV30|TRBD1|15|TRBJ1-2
CAWASPGQGRKGYTF
TGTGCCTGGGCGAGCCCCGGACAGGGTAGGAAAGGCTACACCTTC
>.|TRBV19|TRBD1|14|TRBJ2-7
CASSRTRTGSEQYF
TGTGCCAGTAGTCGAACCCGGACAGGGTCCGAGCAGTACTTC
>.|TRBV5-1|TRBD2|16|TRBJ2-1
CASSLGAGASYNEQFF
TGCGCCAGCAGCCTGGGAGCGGGGGCTTCTTACAATGAGCAGTTCTTC
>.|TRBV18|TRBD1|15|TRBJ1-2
CASSPTTTGAGGYTF
TGTGCCAGCTCACCGACCACGACAGGGGCCGGTGGCTACACCTTC
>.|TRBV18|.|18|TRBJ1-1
CASSPKARRGPESTEAFF
TGTGCCAGCTCACCTAAAGCTCGTCGGGGTCCTGAGAGCACTGAAGCTTTCTTT
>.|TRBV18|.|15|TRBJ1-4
CASSPEGVYSDRLFF
TGTGCCAGCTCACCAGAGGGGGTTTACTCGGATAGACTGTTTTTT
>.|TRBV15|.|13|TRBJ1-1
CATSRQLNTEAFF
TGTGCCACCAGCAGGCAGTTGAACACTGAAGCTTTCTTT
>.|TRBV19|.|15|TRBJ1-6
CASSRTGYSNSPLHF
TGTGCCAGTAGTAGAACAGGGTATAGTAATTCACCCCTCCACTTT
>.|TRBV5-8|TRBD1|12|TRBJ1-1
CASSERDSEAFF
TGTGCCAGCAGCGAAAGGGACAGTGAAGCTTTCTTT
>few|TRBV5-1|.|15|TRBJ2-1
CASSLLGPDSNEQFF
TGCGCCAGCAGCCTCCTAGGCCCAGATTCCAATGAGCAGTTCTTC
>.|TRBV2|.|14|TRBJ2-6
CASSTSSGANVLTF
TGTGCCAGCAGTACTTCCTCTGGGGCCAACGTCCTGACTTTC
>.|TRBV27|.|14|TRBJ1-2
CASSRNRGEYGYTF
TGTGCCAGCAGCCGGAATAGGGGCGAGTATGGCTACACCTTC
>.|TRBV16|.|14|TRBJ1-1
CASSQFDLGTEAFF
TGTGCCAGCAGCCAATTCGACTTGGGCACTGAAGCTTTCTTT
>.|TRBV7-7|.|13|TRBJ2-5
CASSSSDNTVQYF
TGTGCCAGCAGCTCTTCGGACAACACAGTGCAGTACTTC